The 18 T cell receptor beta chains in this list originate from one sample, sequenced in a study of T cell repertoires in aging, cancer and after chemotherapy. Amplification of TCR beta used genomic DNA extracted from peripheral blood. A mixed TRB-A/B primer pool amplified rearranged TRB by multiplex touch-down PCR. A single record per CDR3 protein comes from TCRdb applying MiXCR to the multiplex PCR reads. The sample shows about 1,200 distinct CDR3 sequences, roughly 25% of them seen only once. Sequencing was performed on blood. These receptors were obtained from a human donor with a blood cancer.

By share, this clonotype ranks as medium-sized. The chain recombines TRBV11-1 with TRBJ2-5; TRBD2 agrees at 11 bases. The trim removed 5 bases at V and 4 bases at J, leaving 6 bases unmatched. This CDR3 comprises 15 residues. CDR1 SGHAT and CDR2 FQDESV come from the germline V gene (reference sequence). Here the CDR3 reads CASSTLAGGGETQYF. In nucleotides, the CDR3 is TGTGCCAGCAGCACCCTAGCGGGGGGCGGAGAGACCCAGTACTTC. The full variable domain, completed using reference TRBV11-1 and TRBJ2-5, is EAEVAQSPRYKITEKSQAVAFWCDPISGHATLYWYRQILGQGPELLVQFQDESVVDDSQLPKDRFSAERLKGVDSTLKIQPAELGDSAMYLCASSTLAGGGETQYFGPGTRLLVL.

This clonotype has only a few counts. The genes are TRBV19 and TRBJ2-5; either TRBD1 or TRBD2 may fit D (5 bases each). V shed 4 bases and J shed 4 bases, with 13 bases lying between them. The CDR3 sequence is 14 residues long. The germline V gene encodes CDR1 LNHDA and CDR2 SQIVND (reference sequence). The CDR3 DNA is TGTGCCAGTAGTACCTACACTAGGGGAGAGACCCAGTACTTC. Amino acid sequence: CASSTYTRGETQYF.

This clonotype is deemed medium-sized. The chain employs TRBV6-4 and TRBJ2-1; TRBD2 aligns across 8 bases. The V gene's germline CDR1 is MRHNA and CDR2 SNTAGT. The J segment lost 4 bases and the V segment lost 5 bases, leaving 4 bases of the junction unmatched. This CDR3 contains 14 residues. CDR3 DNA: TGTGCCAGCAGTCTCGGGGGGGCTTACAATGAGCAGTTCTTC. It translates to CASSLGGAYNEQFF.

The CDR3 nucleotides are TGTGCCAGCAGTCCAGGAGGACCGGGACAGAGCCACTCTGGGGCCAACGTCCTGACTTTC. It specifies CASSPGGPGQSHSGANVLTF. The chain is built from TRBV12-3 or TRBV12-4 and TRBJ2-6; 7 nucleotides align to TRBD1. V shed 5 bases and J 0 bases; nucleotides not matched to a gene: 16. The CDR3 has 20 amino acids.

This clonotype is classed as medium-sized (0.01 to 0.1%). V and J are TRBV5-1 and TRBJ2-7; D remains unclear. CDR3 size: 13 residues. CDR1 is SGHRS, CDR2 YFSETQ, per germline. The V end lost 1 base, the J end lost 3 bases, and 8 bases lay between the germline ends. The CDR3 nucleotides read TGCGCCAGCAGCTTGTTTCAGTTCTACGAGCAGTACTTC. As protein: CASSLFQFYEQYF.

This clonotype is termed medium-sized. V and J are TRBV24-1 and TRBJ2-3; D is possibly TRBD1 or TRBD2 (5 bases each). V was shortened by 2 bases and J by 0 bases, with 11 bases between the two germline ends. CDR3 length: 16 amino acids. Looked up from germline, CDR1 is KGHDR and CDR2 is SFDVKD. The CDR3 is CATSDSGTTSTDTQYF. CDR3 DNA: TGTGCCACCAGTGATTCCGGGACCACTAGCACAGATACGCAGTATTTT.

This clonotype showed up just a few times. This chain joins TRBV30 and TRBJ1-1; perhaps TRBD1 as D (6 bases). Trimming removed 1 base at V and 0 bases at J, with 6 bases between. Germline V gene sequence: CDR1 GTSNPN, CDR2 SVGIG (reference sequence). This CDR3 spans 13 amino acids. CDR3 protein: CAWSGQVNTEAFF. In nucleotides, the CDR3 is TGTGCCTGGAGTGGACAGGTGAACACTGAAGCTTTCTTT.

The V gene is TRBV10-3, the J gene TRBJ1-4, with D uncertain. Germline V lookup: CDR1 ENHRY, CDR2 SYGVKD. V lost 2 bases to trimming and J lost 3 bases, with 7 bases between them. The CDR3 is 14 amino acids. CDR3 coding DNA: TGTGCCATCAGTGAGATCGGGTCTAATGAAAAACTGTTTTTT. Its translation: CAISEIGSNEKLFF.

The CDR3 coding sequence is TGTGCCAGTAGTATAGTGGACAGTGAATCCTACGAGCAGTACTTC. Its translation is CASSIVDSESYEQYF. The chain links TRBV19 to TRBJ2-7; tentative D call: TRBD1 (6 bases). V lost 1 base, J lost 1 base, and 11 bases lay in between. The germline gives CDR1 LNHDA, CDR2 SQIVND (reference sequence). This CDR3 comprises 15 residues.

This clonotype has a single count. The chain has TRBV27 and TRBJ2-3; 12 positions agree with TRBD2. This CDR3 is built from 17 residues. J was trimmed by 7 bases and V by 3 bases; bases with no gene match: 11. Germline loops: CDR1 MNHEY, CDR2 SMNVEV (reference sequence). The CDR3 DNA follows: TGTGCCAGCAGTTTCCTAGCGGGGGGGCCAGGTACACATACGCAGTATTTT. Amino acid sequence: CASSFLAGGPGTHTQYF.

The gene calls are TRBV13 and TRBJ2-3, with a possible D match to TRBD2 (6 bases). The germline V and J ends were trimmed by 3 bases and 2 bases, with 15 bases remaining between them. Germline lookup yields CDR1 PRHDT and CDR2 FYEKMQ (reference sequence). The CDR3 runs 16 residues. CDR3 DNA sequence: TGTGCCAGCAGCTTGACGGGACTGGGGGACACAGATACGCAGTATTTT. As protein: CASSLTGLGDTDTQYF.

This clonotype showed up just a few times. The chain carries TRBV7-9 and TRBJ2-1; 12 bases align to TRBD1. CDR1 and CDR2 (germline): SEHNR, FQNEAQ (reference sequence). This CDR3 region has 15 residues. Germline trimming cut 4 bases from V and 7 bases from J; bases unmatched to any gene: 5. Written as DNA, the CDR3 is TGTGCCAGCAGCTCGCGGGGACAGGGGGCAAATGAGCAGTTCTTC. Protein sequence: CASSSRGQGANEQFF.

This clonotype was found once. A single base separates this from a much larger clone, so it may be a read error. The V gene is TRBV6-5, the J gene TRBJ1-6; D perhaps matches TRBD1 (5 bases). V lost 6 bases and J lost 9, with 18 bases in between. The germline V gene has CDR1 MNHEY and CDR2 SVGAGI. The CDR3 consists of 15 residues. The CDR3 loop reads CASRHAGPRGSPLHF. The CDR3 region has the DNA TGTGCCAGCAGACACGCGGGCCCAAGGGGTTCACCCCTCCACTTT.

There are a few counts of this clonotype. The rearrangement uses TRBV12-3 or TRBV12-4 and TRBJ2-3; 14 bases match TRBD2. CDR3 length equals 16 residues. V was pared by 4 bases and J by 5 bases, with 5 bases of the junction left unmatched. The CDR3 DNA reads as TGTGCCAGCAGTTCGGGACTAGCGGGGGCAGTAGATACGCAGTATTTT. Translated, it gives CASSSGLAGAVDTQYF.

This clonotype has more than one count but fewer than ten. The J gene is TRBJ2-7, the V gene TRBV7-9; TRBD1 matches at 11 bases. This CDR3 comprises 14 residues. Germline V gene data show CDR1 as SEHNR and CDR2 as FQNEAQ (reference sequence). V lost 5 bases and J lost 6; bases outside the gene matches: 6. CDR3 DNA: TGTGCCAGCAGCGGGGGGACAGGGGGAGGCGAGCAGTACTTC. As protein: CASSGGTGGGEQYF. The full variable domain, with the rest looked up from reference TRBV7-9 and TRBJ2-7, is DTGVSQNPRHKITKRGQNVTFRCDPISEHNRLYWYRQTLGQGPEFLTYFQNEAQLEKSRLLSDRFSAERPKGSFSTLEIQRTEQGDSAMYLCASSGGTGGGEQYFGPGTRLTVT.

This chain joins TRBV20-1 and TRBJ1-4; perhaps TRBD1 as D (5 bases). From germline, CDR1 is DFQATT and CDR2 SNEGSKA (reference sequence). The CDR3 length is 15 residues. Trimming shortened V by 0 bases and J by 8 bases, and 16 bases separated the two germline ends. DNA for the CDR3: TGCAGTGCTAGAGATGGTCCAAGGGGACGAGAAAAACTGTTTTTT. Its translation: CSARDGPRGREKLFF.

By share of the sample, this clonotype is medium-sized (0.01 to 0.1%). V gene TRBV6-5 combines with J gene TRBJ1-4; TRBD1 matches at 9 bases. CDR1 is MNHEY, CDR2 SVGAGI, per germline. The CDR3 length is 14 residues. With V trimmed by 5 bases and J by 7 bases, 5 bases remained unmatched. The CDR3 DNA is TGTGCCAGCAGTCACAGGGGGCGCAGTGAAAAACTGTTTTTT. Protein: CASSHRGRSEKLFF.

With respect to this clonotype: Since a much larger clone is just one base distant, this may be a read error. The CDR3: CASRGEAGDLFF. CDR3 DNA sequence: TGTGCCAGCAGGGGGGAAGCCGGGGACCTGTTTTTT. This sequence joins TRBV6-2 or TRBV6-3 and TRBJ2-2, with D perhaps matching TRBD1 or TRBD2 (5 bases each). This CDR3 region has 12 residues. Germline values: CDR1 MNHEY, CDR2 SVGEGT.